Sequencing of this T cell receptor beta chain was carried out in a study of T cell repertoires in cytomegalovirus infection. Study background: Selected CMV epitopes included recently identified HLA-C-restricted ones as well as well-studied HLA-B-restricted ones. Public TCR beta signatures marked donors with CMV infection and the matching HLA. Study-level results: The ex vivo response showed dominance by HLA-C-restricted CMV-specific TCR beta clonotypes. There were carriers of CMV plus the relevant HLA, and cumulative public TCR beta family frequency identified them.

There are a few counts of this clonotype. Its target is unknown. Trimming took 1 base from V and 2 from J, leaving 12 bases between them. Germline loops: CDR1 MNHNS, CDR2 SASEGT. This CDR3 is built from 15 residues. MiXCR was run by TCRdb on the reads, yielding one entry per CDR3 protein. This sample carries about 900,000 distinct CDR3 sequences, roughly 31% of them seen once, and the ten largest clones take over 10%. Material: cultured CD8+ T cells from PBMCs, obtained from culture after CMV antigen stimulation. The J gene is TRBJ2-7, the V gene TRBV6-1; D could derive from TRBD1 or TRBD2 (5 bases each). The clonotype comes from a human donor in good health (CMV status not recorded). Some clones in this sample may be carry-over from other donors' samples. This CDR3 is CASSEEGRGAYEQYF. Written as DNA, the CDR3 is TGTGCCAGCAGTGAAGAAGGACGAGGGGCCTACGAGCAGTACTTC.